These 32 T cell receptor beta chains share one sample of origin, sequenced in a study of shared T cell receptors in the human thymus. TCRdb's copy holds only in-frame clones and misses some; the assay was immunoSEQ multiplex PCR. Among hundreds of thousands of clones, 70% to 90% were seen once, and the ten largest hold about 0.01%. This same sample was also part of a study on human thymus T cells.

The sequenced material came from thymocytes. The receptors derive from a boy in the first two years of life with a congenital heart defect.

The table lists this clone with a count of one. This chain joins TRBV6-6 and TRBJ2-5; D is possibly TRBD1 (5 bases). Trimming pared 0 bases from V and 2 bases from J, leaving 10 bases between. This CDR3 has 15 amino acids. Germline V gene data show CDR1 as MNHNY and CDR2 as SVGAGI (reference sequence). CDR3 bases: TGTGCCAGCAGTTACTCGGGGCTTCCACAAGAGACCCAGTACTTC. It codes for CASSYSGLPQETQYF.

CDR3 loop: CASPSSRDTQYF. The CDR3, as DNA: TGTGCCAGTCCCTCCTCGCGGGATACGCAGTATTTT. V and J are TRBV25-1 and TRBJ2-3; D unclear. Per the germline V gene, CDR1 is MGHDK and CDR2 is SYGVNS. This CDR3 region has 12 residues. V lost 9 bases and J 6 bases, leaving 13 bases between the germline ends. Full variable domain (missing parts from reference TRBV25-1 and TRBJ2-3): EADIYQTPRYLVIGTGKKITLECSQTMGHDKMYWYQQDPGMELHLIHYSYGVNSTEKGDLSSESTVSRIRTEHFPLTLESARPSHTSQYLCASPSSRDTQYFGPGTRLTVL.

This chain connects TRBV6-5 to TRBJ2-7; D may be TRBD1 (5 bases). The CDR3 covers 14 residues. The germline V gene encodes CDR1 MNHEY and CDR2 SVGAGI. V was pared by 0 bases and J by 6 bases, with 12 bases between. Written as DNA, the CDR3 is TGTGCCAGCAGTTACTCGATAGGGGTTCCCGAGCAGTACTTC. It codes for CASSYSIGVPEQYF.

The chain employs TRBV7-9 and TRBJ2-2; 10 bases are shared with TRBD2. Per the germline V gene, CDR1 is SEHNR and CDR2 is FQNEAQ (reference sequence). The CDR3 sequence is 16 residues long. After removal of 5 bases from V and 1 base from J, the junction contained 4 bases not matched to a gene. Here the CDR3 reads CASSPTSGKNTGELFF. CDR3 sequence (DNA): TGTGCCAGCAGCCCAACTAGCGGGAAGAACACCGGGGAGCTGTTTTTT.

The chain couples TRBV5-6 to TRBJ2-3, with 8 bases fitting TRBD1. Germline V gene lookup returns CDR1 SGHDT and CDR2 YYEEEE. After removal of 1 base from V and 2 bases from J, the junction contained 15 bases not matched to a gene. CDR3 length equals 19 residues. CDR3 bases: TGTGCCAGCAGCTTGAACTCCGCGAGACAGGGGCATTACACAGATACGCAGTATTTT. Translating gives CASSLNSARQGHYTDTQYF.

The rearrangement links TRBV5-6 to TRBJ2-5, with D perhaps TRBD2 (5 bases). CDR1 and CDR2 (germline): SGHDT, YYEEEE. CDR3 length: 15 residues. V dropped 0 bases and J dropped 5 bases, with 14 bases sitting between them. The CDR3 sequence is CASSLDVGVPETQYF. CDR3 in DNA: TGTGCCAGCAGCTTGGATGTGGGAGTTCCCGAGACCCAGTACTTC.

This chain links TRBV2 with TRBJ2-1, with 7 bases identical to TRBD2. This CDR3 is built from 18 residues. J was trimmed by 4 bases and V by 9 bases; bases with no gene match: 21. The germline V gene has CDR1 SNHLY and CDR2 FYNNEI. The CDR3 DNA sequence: TGTGCCAGAACCGGGGGAGGGGAGGCGGGGAAAAAATACAATGAGCAGTTCTTC. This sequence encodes CARTGGGEAGKKYNEQFF.

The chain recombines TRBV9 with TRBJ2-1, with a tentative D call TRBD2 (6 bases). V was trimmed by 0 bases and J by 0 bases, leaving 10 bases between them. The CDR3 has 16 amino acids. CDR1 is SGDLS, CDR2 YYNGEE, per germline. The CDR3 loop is CASSVGDWSSYNEQFF. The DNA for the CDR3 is TGTGCCAGCAGCGTAGGGGACTGGAGCTCCTACAATGAGCAGTTCTTC.

The chain's CDR3 is CASSLGGGRGSYEQYF. The CDR3 DNA follows: TGTGCCAGCAGCTTAGGGGGGGGCAGGGGCTCCTACGAGCAGTACTTC. The V and J genes are TRBV7-2 and TRBJ2-7, with D perhaps matching TRBD2 (7 bases). CDR1 SGHTA and CDR2 FQGNSA come from the germline V gene. The CDR3 runs 16 residues. The V gene lost 1 base and the J gene lost 0 bases, with 13 bases spanning the gap.

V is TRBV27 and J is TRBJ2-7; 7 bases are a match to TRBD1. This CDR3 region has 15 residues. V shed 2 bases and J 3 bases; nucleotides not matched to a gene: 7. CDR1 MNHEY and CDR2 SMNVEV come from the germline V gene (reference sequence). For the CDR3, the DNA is TGTGCCAGCAGTTTAGGTTGGGGACAGTTCTACGAGCAGTACTTC. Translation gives CASSLGWGQFYEQYF.

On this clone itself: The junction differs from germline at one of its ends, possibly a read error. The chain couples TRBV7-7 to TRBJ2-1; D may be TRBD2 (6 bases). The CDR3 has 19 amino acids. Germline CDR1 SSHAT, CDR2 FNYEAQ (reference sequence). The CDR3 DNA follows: TGTGCTAGCAGCTTAATCGAATGTGGTGGCGGGACGAAGGTAAATGAGCAGTTCTTC. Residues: CASSLIECGGGTKVNEQFF.

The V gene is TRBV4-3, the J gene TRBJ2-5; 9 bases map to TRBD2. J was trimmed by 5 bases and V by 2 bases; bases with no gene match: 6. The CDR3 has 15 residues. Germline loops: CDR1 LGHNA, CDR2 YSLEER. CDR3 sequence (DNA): TGCGCCAGCAGCCAACATAGCGGGAGCGGCGAGACCCAGTACTTC. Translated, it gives CASSQHSGSGETQYF.

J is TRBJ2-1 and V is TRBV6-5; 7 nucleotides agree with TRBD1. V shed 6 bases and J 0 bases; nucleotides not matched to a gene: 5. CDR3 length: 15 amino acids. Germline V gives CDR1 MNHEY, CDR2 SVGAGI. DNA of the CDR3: TGTGCCAGCAGCACGGACAGGAGCTCCTACAATGAGCAGTTCTTC. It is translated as CASSTDRSSYNEQFF.

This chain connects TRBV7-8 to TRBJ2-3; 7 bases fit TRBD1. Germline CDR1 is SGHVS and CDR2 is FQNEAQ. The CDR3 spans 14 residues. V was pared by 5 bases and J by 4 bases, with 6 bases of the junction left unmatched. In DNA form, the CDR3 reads TGTGCCAGCAGCCCCGAGGGGGCGGCAGATACGCAGTATTTT. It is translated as CASSPEGAADTQYF.

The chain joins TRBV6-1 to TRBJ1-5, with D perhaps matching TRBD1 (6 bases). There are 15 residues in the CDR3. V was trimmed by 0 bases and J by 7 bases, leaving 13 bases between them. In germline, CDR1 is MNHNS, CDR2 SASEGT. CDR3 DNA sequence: TGTGCCAGCAGTGAAGCAGGGGGAGTCGGGCAGCCCCAGCATTTT. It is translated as CASSEAGGVGQPQHF.

The CDR3 loop reads CASRPRIGLAGYEQYF. The DNA of the CDR3 is TGTGCCAGCAGACCCCGGATTGGACTAGCGGGTTACGAGCAGTACTTC. This chain connects TRBV2 to TRBJ2-7, with 11 bases aligning to TRBD2. CDR1 is SNHLY, CDR2 FYNNEI, per germline. After removal of 6 bases from V and 4 bases from J, the junction contained 11 bases not matched to a gene. The CDR3 totals 16 residues.

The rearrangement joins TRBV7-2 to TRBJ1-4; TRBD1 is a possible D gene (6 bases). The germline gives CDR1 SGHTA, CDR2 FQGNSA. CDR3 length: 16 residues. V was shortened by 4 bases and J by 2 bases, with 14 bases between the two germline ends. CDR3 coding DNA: TGTGCCAGCAGCTCGAGGCACAGGGCGACTAATGAAAAACTGTTTTTT. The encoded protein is CASSSRHRATNEKLFF.

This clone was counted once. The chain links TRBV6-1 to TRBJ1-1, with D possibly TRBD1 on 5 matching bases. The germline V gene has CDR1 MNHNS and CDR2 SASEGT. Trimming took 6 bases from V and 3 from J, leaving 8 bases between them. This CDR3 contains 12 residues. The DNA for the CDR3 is TGTGCCAGCAGGCTACAGGACACTGAAGCTTTCTTT. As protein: CASRLQDTEAFF.

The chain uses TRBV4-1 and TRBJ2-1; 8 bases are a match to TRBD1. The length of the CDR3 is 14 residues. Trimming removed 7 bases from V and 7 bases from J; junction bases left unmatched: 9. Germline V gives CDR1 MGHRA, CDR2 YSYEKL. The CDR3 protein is CASTSGQGGNEQFF. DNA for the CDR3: TGCGCCAGCACCTCCGGACAGGGTGGGAATGAGCAGTTCTTC.

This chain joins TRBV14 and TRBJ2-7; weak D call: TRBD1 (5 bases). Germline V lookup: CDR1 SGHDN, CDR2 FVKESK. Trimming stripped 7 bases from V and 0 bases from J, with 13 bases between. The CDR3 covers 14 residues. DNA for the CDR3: TGTGCCAGCACGCCGGGCAGGGACTCCTACGAGCAGTACTTC. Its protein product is CASTPGRDSYEQYF.

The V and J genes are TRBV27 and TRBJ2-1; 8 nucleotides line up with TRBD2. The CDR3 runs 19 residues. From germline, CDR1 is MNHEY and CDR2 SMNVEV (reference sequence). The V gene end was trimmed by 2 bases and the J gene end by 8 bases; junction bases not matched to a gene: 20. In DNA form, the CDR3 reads TGTGCCAGCAGTTTACACGTAAAACCGGGGACTAGTGTAGGCCATGAGCAGTTCTTC. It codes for CASSLHVKPGTSVGHEQFF.

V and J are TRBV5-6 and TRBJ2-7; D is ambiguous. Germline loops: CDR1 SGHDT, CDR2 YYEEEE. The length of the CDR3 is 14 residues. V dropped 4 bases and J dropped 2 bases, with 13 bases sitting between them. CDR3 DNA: TGTGCCAGCAGCCAAGACGGCGAGGCCTACGAGCAGTACTTC. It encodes CASSQDGEAYEQYF.

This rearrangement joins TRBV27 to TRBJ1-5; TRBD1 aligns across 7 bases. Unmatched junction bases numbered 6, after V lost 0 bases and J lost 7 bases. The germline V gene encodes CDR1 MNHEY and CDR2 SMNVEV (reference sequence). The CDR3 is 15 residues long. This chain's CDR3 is CASSLSSRGFQPQHF. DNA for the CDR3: TGTGCCAGCAGTTTATCATCCAGGGGGTTCCAGCCCCAGCATTTT.

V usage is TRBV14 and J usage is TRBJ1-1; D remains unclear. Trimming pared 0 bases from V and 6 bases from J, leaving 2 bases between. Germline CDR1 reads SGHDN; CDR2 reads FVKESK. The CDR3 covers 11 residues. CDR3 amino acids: CASSQDAEAFF. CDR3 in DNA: TGTGCCAGCAGCCAAGACGCTGAAGCTTTCTTT.

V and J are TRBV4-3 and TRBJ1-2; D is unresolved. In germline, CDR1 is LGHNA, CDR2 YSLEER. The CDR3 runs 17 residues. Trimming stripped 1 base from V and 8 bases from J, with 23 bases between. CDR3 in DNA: TGCGCCAGCAGCCAAGGCCCCGCGGGCCCCTCTCCTGGCGGCTACACCTTC. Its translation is CASSQGPAGPSPGGYTF.

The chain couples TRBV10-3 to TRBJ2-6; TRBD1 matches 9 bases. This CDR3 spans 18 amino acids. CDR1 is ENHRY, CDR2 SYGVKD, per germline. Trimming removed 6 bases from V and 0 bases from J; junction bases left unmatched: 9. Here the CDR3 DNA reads TGTGCCATCAGGGCCGGGACAGGGATTAACTCTGGGGCCAACGTCCTGACTTTC. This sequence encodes CAIRAGTGINSGANVLTF.

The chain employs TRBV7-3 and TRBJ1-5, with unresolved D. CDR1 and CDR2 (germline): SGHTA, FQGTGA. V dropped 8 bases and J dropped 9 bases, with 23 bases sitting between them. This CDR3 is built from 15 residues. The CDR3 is CASQRPKISRSPQHF. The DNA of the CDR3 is TGTGCCAGCCAACGTCCTAAGATTAGCCGTTCGCCCCAGCATTTT.

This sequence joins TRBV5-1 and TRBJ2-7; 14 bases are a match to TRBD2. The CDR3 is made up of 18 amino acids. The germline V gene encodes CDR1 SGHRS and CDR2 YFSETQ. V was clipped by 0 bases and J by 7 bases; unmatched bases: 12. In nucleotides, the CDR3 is TGCGCCAGCAGCTTGGCCGGGAGGGGACTAGCGGGGGAGGGGGAGCAGTACTTC. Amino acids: CASSLAGRGLAGEGEQYF.

This CDR3 reads CASTGGRSYNEQFF. The DNA for the CDR3 is TGTGCCAGTACGGGAGGGAGGTCATACAATGAGCAGTTCTTC. This sequence joins TRBV19 and TRBJ2-1; 8 bases match TRBD2. Germline CDR1 reads LNHDA; CDR2 reads SQIVND (reference sequence). The CDR3 has 14 amino acids. Trimming removed 7 bases from V and 4 bases from J; junction bases left unmatched: 6.

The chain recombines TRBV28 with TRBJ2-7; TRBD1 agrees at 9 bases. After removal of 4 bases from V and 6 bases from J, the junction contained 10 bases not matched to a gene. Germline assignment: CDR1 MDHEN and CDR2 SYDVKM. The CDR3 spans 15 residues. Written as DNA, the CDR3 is TGTGCCAGCAGTTGGCCAATGGACAGGGGTGGCGAGCAGTACTTC. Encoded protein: CASSWPMDRGGEQYF.

CDR3 residues: CASSRSGRVFSYEQYF. The CDR3 nucleotides read TGTGCCAGCAGCCGTTCCGGGCGGGTCTTCTCCTACGAGCAGTACTTC. The V gene is TRBV14, the J gene TRBJ2-7, with D possibly being TRBD2 (5 bases). The CDR3 sequence is 16 residues long. V was shortened by 4 bases and J by 0 bases, with 16 bases between the two germline ends. Germline CDR1 reads SGHDN; CDR2 reads FVKESK.

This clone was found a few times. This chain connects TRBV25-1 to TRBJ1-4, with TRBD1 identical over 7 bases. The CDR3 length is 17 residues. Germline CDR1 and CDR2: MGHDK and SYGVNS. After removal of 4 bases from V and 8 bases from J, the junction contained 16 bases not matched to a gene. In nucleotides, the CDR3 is TGTGCCAGCAGTGTTGGGATCGAGGCAGGGGGTCGAGAAAAACTGTTTTTT. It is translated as CASSVGIEAGGREKLFF.